This passage covers 5 T cell receptor beta chains from one sample sequenced in a study of blood T cell repertoires in COVID-19. The table came from immunoSEQ multiplex PCR; TCRdb's copy has only in-frame clones and leaves some out. This table has around 340,000 clones, 89% appearing once. The sample consisted of peripheral blood. The origin of the receptors is a woman aged 55-70 years with COVID-19, enrolled during active disease.

This clone was found a few times. J is TRBJ1-6 and V is TRBV7-2; D unresolved. Trimming shortened V by 1 base and J by 0 bases, and 13 bases separated the two germline ends. The CDR3 is 18 residues long. CDR1 is SGHTA, CDR2 FQGNSA, per germline. CDR3 sequence (DNA): TGTGCCAGCAGCTTAGTGGGCCGAGTAAGCTCCTATAATTCACCCCTCCACTTT. Translating gives CASSLVGRVSSYNSPLHF.

V gene TRBV6-5 combines with J gene TRBJ2-2; 7 bases line up with TRBD1. From germline, CDR1 is MNHEY and CDR2 SVGAGI. V shed 2 bases and J 1 base; nucleotides not matched to a gene: 4. CDR3 length equals 16 residues. The CDR3 reads CASSYEGGRNTGELFF. CDR3 DNA: TGTGCCAGCAGTTACGAAGGGGGCCGGAACACCGGGGAGCTGTTTTTT.

The J gene is TRBJ2-3, the V gene TRBV4-1, with D maybe TRBD1 (6 bases). Germline CDR1 is MGHRA and CDR2 is YSYEKL. The CDR3 runs 13 residues. CDR3 amino acids: CAVGTFSTDTQYF. The DNA for the CDR3 is TGCGCAGTCGGGACATTTAGCACAGATACGCAGTATTTT.

The chain joins TRBV24-1 to TRBJ1-2; 12 bases align to TRBD1. This CDR3 has 15 residues. The ends lost 4 bases at V and 7 bases at J; junction bases unmatched: 6. The V gene's germline CDR1 is KGHDR and CDR2 SFDVKD. In DNA form, the CDR3 reads TGTGCCACCAGTGAGATGGGACAGGGGGCGTCTGGCTACACCTTC. Its protein is CATSEMGQGASGYTF.

V usage is TRBV28 and J usage is TRBJ2-2, with TRBD1 identical over 9 bases. The germline V gene has CDR1 MDHEN and CDR2 SYDVKM. Trimming removed 6 bases from V and 7 bases from J; junction bases left unmatched: 9. The CDR3 contains 15 residues. CDR3 residues: CASSRTGGAGGELFF. CDR3 nucleotides: TGTGCCAGCAGCCGTACAGGGGGCGCAGGCGGGGAGCTGTTTTTT.